This TCR beta chain was captured in a study of T cell responses to AZD1222 COVID-19 vaccine. Whole-study findings and limits: Reportedly, nearly half of unique spike TCRs recognized epitopes outside B.1.351/B.1.1.7 mutations. After two AZD1222 doses, spike-specific TCR breadth and depth rose versus day 0.

Germline V gene data show CDR1 as SGHRS and CDR2 as YFSETQ. The V gene end was trimmed by 0 bases and the J gene end by 3 bases; junction bases not matched to a gene: 2. This CDR3 region has 15 residues. To note about this clone: The antigen is unknown.

Repertoires were generated with immunoSEQ multiplex PCR, while TCRdb's copy carries only in-frame clones and drops some. Of under 200,000 clones in the sample, under 95% were seen once. Material: peripheral blood, obtained on day 0 of AZD1222 vaccination. This clonotype was sampled from an adult in good health. This chain uses TRBV5-1 with TRBJ2-2, with 7 positions matching TRBD2. DNA for the CDR3: TGCGCCAGCAGCTTGGGCGCGGGAGACACCGGGGAGCTGTTTTTT. The encoded protein is CASSLGAGDTGELFF.